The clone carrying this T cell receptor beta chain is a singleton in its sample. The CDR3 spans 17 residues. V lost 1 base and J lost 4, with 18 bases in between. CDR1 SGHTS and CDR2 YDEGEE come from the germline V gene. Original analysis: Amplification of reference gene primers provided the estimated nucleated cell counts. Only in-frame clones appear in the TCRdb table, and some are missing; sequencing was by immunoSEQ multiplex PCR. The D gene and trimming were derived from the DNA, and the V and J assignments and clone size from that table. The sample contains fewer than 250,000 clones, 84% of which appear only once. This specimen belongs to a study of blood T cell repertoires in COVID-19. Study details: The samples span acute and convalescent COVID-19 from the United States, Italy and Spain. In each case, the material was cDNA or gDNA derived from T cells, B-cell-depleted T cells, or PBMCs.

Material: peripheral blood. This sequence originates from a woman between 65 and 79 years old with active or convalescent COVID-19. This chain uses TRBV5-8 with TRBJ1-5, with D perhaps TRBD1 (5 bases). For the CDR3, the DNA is TGTGCCAGCAGCTTGAATCCCTCAGGGATTAGAAATCAGCCCCAGCATTTT. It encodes CASSLNPSGIRNQPQHF.